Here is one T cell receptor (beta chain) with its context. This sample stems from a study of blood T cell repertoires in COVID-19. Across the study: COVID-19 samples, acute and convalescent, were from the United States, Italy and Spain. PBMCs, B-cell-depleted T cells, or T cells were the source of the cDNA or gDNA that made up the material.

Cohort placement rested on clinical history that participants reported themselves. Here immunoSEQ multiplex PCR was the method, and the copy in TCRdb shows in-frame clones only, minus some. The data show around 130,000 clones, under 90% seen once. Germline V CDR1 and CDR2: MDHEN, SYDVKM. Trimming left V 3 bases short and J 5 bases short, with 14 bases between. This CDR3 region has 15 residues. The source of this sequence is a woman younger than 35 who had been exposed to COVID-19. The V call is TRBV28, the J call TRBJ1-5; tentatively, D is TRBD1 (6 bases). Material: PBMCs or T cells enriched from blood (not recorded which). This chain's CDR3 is CASSLGQGIHQPQHF. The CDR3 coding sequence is TGTGCCAGCAGTTTGGGGCAGGGGATACATCAGCCCCAGCATTTT.